These T cell receptor beta chains were read from a single sample in a study of blood T cell repertoires in COVID-19. Profiling relied on immunoSEQ multiplex PCR, and the TCRdb table lists in-frame clones only, not all of them. The sample contains about 80,000 clones, 65% to 90% of which appear only once. Material: peripheral blood. The receptors originated from a man in his fifties or sixties with COVID-19, enrolled during active disease. Both conserved end residues are part of each CDR3. A D gene is named only where the DNA matches it firmly. Not every row has a clone size; where given, it reads once, few, many or a size class.

clone_size j_call v_call d_call cdr3_length cdr3_nt cdr3_aa
NA TRBJ2-3 TRBV5-5 TRBD2 15 TGTGCCAGCAGCTTAAGCGGGAGCCGTCGAGATACGCAGTATTTT CASSLSGSRRDTQYF
NA TRBJ2-7 TRBV28 NA 14 TGTGCCAGCATCGTGTCGGGAAGGTCCTACGAGCAGTACTTC CASIVSGRSYEQYF
NA TRBJ1-4 TRBV9 NA 16 TGTGCCAGCAGCGTCGGACTCAGGGGAACTAATGAAAAACTGTTTTTT CASSVGLRGTNEKLFF
NA TRBJ2-1 TRBV10-1 TRBD2 15 TGCGCCAGCAGTGATGATAGCGGGAGGTTCGATGAGCAGTTCTTC CASSDDSGRFDEQFF
NA TRBJ2-2 TRBV7-8 TRBD2 17 TGTGCCAGCAGCTCCCCTCAACTAGCGCGACGGGCCGGGGAGCTGTTTTTT CASSSPQLARRAGELFF
NA TRBJ2-7 TRBV12-3/TRBV12-4 NA 13 TGTGCCAGCAGTTTAGGACAAAAATACGAGCAGTACTTC CASSLGQKYEQYF
NA TRBJ2-3 TRBV5-1 TRBD2 15 TGCGCCAGCAGCTTGCGGCTAGCGGGAGTAGATACGCAGTATTTT CASSLRLAGVDTQYF
NA TRBJ1-1 TRBV5-1 NA 14 TGCGCCAGCAGCTTGGCCGCGGTAGGCACTGAAGCTTTCTTT CASSLAAVGTEAFF
once TRBJ2-1 TRBV10-3 NA 16 TGTGCCATCAGTGTAGAGGGAGCTGGCTCCTACAATGAGCAGTTCTTC CAISVEGAGSYNEQFF
NA TRBJ2-5 TRBV20-1 NA 11 TGCAGTCCGGAGTACCAAGAGACCCAGTACTTC CSPEYQETQYF
once TRBJ2-7 TRBV19 NA 13 TGTGCCAGTAGTATGGGCAGAAAATACGAGCAGTACTTC CASSMGRKYEQYF
NA TRBJ2-1 TRBV20-1 NA 11 TGCAGTGCTCCCCGGGACTTCGGGCAGTTCTTC CSAPRDFGQFF
once TRBJ1-6 TRBV5-8 NA 14 TGTGCCAGCAGCTTCCAGGAAAACCTTTCACCCCTCCACTTT CASSFQENLSPLHF
NA TRBJ1-5 TRBV18 NA 13 TGTGCCAGCTCACCGCGAAACGAGGGGCCCCAGCATTTT CASSPRNEGPQHF
NA TRBJ1-5 TRBV19 NA 15 TGTGCCAGTAGTATAACGGTCAATAGCAATCAGCCCCAGCATTTT CASSITVNSNQPQHF
NA TRBJ1-2 TRBV19 NA 14 TGTGCCAGTAGTATCGGAGGAACCCTCTATGGCTACACCTTC CASSIGGTLYGYTF
NA TRBJ2-2 TRBV24-1 NA 18 TGTGCCACCAGTGATTTGCAAATCGGGGCAGGGGACACCGGGGAGCTGTTTTTT CATSDLQIGAGDTGELFF
NA TRBJ2-2 TRBV6-5 NA 14 TGTGCCAGCAGCCCCCGGCCAGGGGCCGGGGAGCTGTTTTTT CASSPRPGAGELFF
NA TRBJ1-3 TRBV3-1/TRBV3-2 TRBD1 15 TGTGCCAGCAGCCAGGACAGGTCCTCTGGAAACACCATATATTTT CASSQDRSSGNTIYF
NA TRBJ2-3 TRBV6-5 TRBD2 14 TGTGCCTCGTCGACTAGCGGGAGCACAGATACGCAGTATTTT CASSTSGSTDTQYF
NA TRBJ2-1 TRBV24-1 TRBD1 17 TGTGCCACCAGTGATTCCCCGGAGACAGGGATTTACAATGAGCAGTTCTTC CATSDSPETGIYNEQFF
NA TRBJ2-1 TRBV19 TRBD2 18 TGTGCCAGTAGTATATTTACCCGGGAGGGAGGGCCATACAATGAGCAGTTCTTC CASSIFTREGGPYNEQFF
once TRBJ1-5 TRBV28 NA 13 TGTGCCAGCAGTTCGACAGAGAATCAGCCCCAGCATTTT CASSSTENQPQHF
NA TRBJ2-3 TRBV12-3/TRBV12-4 TRBD1 13 TGTGCCAGCAGGACAGGGGACGGGGATACGCAGTATTTT CASRTGDGDTQYF
NA TRBJ1-2 TRBV4-2 TRBD1 15 TGTGCCAGCAGCCAAGTTACGACAGGGGAGTATGGCTACACCTTC CASSQVTTGEYGYTF
NA TRBJ2-3 TRBV5-1 TRBD1 15 TGCGCCAGCAGCTTCCAGGGGGCGAACACAGATACGCAGTATTTT CASSFQGANTDTQYF